The T cell receptor (beta chain) under discussion was sequenced for a study of shared clonotypes between healthy human individuals. General study points: Non-shared clonotypes showed lower generation probabilities than clonotypes common to all four donors. Shared across four donors were around 5% of the naive CD4 clonotypes. Among the subsets, naive ones generally showed larger estimated richness than memory ones.

Naive-designated CD8 cells lacked CD45RO, were positively enriched for CCR7, and omitted terminally differentiated effector memory CD45RA+ cells. The junction had 6 bases not matched to a gene; V was cut back by 2 bases and J by 3 bases. This CDR3 is built from 15 residues. The germline V gene has CDR1 SEHNR and CDR2 FQNEAQ (reference sequence). Assay: immunoSEQ multiplex PCR; the TCRdb copy retains only in-frame clones and omits some. There are millions of clones in the sample; about 94% occur only once, and roughly 1.1% lies in the top ten. This clone was seen just once. Its cognate antigen is unknown.

The sequenced material came from naive CD8+ T cells sorted from blood. This chain links TRBV7-9 with TRBJ2-7; 8 bases align to TRBD2. The TCR sequence derives from a man between 18 and 35 years old in good health. The CDR3 region is CASSLTTSGRYEQYF. The CDR3 nucleotides are TGTGCCAGCAGCTTAACAACTAGCGGACGCTACGAGCAGTACTTC.